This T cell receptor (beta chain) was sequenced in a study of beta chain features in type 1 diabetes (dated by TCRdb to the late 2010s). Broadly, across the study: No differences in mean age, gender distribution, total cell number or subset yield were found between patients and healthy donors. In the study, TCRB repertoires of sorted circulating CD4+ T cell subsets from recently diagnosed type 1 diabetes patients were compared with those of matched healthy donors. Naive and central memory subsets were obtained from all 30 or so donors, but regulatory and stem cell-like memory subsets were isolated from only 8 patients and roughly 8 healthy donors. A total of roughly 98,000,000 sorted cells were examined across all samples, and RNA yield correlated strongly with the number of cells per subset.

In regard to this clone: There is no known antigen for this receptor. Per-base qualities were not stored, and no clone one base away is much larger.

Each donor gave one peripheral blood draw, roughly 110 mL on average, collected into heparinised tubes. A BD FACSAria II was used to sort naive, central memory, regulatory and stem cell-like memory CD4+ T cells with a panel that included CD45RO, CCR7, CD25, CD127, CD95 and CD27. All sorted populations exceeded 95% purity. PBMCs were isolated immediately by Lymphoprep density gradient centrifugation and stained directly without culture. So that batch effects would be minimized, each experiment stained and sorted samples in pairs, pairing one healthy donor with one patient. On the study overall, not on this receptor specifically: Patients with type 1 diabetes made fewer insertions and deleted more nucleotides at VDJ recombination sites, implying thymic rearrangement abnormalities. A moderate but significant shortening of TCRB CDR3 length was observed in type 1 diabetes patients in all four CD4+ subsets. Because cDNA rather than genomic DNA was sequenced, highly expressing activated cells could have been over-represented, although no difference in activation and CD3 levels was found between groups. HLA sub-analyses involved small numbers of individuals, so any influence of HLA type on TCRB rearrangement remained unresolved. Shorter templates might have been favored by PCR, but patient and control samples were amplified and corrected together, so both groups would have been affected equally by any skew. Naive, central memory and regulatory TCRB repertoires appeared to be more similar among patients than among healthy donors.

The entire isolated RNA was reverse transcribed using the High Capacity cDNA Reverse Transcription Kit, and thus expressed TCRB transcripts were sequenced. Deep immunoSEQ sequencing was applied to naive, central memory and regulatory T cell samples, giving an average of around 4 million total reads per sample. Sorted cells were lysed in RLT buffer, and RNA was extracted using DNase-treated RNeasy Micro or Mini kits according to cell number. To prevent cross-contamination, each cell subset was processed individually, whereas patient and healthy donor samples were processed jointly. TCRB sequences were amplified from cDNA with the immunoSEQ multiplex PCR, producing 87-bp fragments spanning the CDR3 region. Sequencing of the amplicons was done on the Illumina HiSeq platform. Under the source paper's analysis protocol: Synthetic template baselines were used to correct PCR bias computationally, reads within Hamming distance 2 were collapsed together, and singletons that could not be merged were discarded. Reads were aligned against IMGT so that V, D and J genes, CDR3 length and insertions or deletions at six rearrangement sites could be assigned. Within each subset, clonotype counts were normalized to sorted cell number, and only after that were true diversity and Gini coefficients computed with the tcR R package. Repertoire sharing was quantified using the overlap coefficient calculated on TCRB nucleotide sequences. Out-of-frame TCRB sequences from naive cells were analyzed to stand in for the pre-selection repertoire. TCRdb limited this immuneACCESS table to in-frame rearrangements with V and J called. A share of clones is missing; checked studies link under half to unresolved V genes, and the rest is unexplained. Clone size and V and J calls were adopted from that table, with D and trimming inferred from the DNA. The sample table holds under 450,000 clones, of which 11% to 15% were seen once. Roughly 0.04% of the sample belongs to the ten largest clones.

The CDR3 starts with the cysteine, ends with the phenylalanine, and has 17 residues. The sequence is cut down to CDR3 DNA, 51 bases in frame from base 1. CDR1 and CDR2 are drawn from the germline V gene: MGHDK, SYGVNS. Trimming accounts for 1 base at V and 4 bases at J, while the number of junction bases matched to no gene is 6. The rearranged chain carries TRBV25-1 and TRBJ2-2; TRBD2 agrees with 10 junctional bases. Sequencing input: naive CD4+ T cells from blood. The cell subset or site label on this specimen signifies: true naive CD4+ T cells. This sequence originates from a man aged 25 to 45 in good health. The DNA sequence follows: TGTGCCAGCAGTGAATCCAGAACTAGCGGGATCACCGGGGAGCTGTTTTTT. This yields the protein CASSESRTSGITGELFF.